This T cell receptor beta chain was recovered during a study of CD8 T cells in ankylosing spondylitis. CDR3 length: 14 amino acids. V was clipped by 4 bases and J by 6 bases; unmatched bases: 8. Per germline, CDR1 SGHDT and CDR2 YYEEEE. With molecular barcodes, quantitative 5'-RACE was used to make the TCR beta libraries. TCRdb recomputed calls from the 5' RACE reads with MiXCR, one row per CDR3 protein. The table records more than 600,000 distinct CDR3 sequences, around 17% of them present only once. This clonotype was seen only a few times. Its antigen is still unknown. Study-level findings and limits: Typical of ankylosing spondylitis blood, it appeared, was a TCR beta motif of eight highly homologous variants. Both synovial fluid and blood in reactive arthritis had previously been reported to carry some motif variants. Reported data indicate significant enrichment of disease-linked clones within matched ankylosing spondylitis synovial fluid.

This receptor was obtained from a male donor with ankylosing spondylitis. The chain uses TRBV5-6 and TRBJ2-3; 7 bases line up with TRBD1. Sequenced input: blood, either unsorted or a sorted T cell fraction (not recorded which). The chain's CDR3 is CASSPKLGGDTQYF. CDR3 coding DNA: TGTGCCAGCAGCCCAAAATTAGGGGGCGATACGCAGTATTTT.